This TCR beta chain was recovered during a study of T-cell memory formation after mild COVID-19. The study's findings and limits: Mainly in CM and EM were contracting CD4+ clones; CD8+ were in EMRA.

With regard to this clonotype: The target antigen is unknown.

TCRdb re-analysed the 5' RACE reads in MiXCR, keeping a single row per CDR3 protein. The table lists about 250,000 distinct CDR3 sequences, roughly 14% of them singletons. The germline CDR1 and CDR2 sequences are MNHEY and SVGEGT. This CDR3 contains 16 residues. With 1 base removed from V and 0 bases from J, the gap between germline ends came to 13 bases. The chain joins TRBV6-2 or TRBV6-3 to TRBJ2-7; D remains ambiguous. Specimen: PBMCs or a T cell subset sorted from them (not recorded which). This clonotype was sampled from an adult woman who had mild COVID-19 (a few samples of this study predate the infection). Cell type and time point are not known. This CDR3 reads CASSYLWARSSYEQYF. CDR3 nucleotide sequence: TGTGCCAGCAGTTACTTGTGGGCCAGGAGCTCCTACGAGCAGTACTTC.